What follows describes a single T cell receptor beta chain. Its antigen is unidentified. This CDR3 is built from 14 residues. Trimming cost V 5 bases and J 6 bases, with 18 bases left between them. CDR1 and CDR2 from the germline V gene are SGHTS and YDEGEE. Repeated repertoire sampling spanned the course of chemoradiotherapy. Profiling relied on immunoSEQ multiplex PCR, and the TCRdb table lists in-frame clones only, not all of them. Of approximately 23,000 clones listed, just over 90% are singletons. This sample was included in a study of chemoradiotherapy in HPV16-positive cancers. At the level of the study: Candidate HPV-specific clones and shared TCR motifs came from two HPV16-positive patients.

Study-wide results and caveats: Candidate HPV-specific clones and E7-related TCR motifs grew in tumor during treatment. Better recurrence-free survival went with HPV-responsive T-cell expansion in HPV16-positive patients.

This sample comprised blood, obtained from a patient who underwent chemoradiotherapy. The origin of this receptor is a human donor with HPV-associated anogenital cancer. The chain has TRBV5-8 and TRBJ2-7; D is perhaps TRBD1 (6 bases). The CDR3 sequence is CASSFGQPGIEQYF. The CDR3 DNA reads TGTGCCAGCAGTTTTGGACAGCCGGGGATCGAGCAGTACTTC.